Below are 6 T cell receptor beta chains sequenced from a single sample in a study of cytomegalovirus exposure and HLA in healthy donors. PCR primers comprised 60 Vbeta and 13 Jbeta primers. Generated by immunoSEQ multiplex PCR, the TCRdb table keeps only in-frame clones and is missing some. The data show about 120,000 clones, about 72% seen once. The specimen was PBMCs. Source of these receptors: a man in his thirties or forties in good health and CMV-seropositive.

This chain links TRBV7-8 with TRBJ2-5; 8 positions agree with TRBD1. V lost 1 base, J lost 5 bases, and 6 bases stayed unmatched. Germline values: CDR1 SGHVS, CDR2 FQNEAQ. This CDR3 spans 15 amino acids. The CDR3 coding sequence is TGTGCCAGCAGCTTAGGCAGGGGGCAGGGGGAGACCCAGTACTTC. The encoded protein is CASSLGRGQGETQYF. Drawing the rest from reference TRBV7-8 and TRBJ2-5, the complete variable domain is GAGVSQSPRYKVAKRGQDVALRCDPISGHVSLFWYQQALGQGPEFLTYFQNEAQLDKSGLPSDRFFAERPEGSVSTLKIQRTQQEDSAVYLCASSLGRGQGETQYFGPGTRLLVL.

This chain connects TRBV29-1 to TRBJ2-5, with D possibly being TRBD2 (6 bases). Matching the DNA end better, TRBJ2-7 makes the J call doubtful. The CDR3 spans 12 residues. Looked up from germline, CDR1 is SQVTM and CDR2 is ANQGSEA. The CDR3 sequence: CSVASEGYEQYF. The DNA for the CDR3 is TGCAGCGTCGCTAGCGAGGGCTACGAGCAGTACTTC.

This clone was detected a few times. Other DNA sequences in the sample encode the same CDR3. This chain connects TRBV5-6 to TRBJ2-7, with 7 bases identical to TRBD1. With V trimmed by 4 bases and J by 0 bases, 1 base remained unmatched. CDR1 and CDR2 from the germline V gene are SGHDT and YYEEEE. The CDR3 runs 13 residues. The CDR3 sequence: CASSNRGSYEQYF. The DNA of the CDR3 is TGTGCCAGCAGCAACAGGGGCTCCTACGAGCAGTACTTC.

The chain carries TRBV5-8 and TRBJ2-1; D call uncertain. V lost 0 bases to trimming and J lost 8 bases, with 12 bases between them. The germline CDR1 and CDR2 sequences are SGHTS and YDEGEE. The CDR3 length is 14 residues. This chain's CDR3 is CASSLDRRVHEQFF. CDR3 bases: TGTGCCAGCAGCTTGGATCGACGGGTCCATGAGCAGTTCTTC.

V usage is TRBV6-5 and J usage is TRBJ2-7; 7 nucleotides line up with TRBD2. Germline CDR1 MNHEY, CDR2 SVGAGI. This CDR3 has 13 amino acids. V was clipped by 6 bases and J by 7 bases; unmatched bases: 9. The CDR3 sequence is CASSATGGGEQYF. CDR3 DNA sequence: TGTGCCAGCAGCGCCACGGGAGGTGGGGAGCAGTACTTC.

The J gene is TRBJ1-1, the V gene TRBV7-2; unclear D gene. V lost 1 base, J lost 8 bases, and 8 bases lay in between. The germline gives CDR1 SGHTA, CDR2 FQGNSA. The CDR3 covers 12 residues. Here the CDR3 DNA reads TGTGCCAGCAGCTTAGAGCGGGGAGAAGCTTTCTTT. Amino acids: CASSLERGEAFF.